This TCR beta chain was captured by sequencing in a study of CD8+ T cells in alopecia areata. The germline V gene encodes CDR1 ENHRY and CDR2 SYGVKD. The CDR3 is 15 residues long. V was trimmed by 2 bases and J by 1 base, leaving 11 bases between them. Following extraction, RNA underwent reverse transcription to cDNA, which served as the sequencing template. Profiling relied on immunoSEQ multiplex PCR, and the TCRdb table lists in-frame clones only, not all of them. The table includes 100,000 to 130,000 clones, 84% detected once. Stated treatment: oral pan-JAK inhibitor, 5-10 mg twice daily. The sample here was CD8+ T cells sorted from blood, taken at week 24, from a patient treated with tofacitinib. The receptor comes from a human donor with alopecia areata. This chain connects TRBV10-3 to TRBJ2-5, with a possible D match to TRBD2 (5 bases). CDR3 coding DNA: TGTGCCATCAGTGAGGGACGGACTCCCCAAGAGACCCAGTACTTC. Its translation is CAISEGRTPQETQYF.